The clone carrying this TCR beta chain appeared once. Germline CDR1 is MDHEN and CDR2 is SYDVKM. The ends lost 6 bases at V and 6 bases at J; junction bases unmatched: 5. The CDR3 extends over 14 amino acids. The PCR used 60 Vbeta and 13 Jbeta primers. TCRdb's table, derived via immunoSEQ multiplex PCR, lists solely in-frame clones and lacks some. Of 150,000 to 200,000 clones listed, 75% to 85% are singletons. This sample is drawn from a study of cytomegalovirus exposure and HLA in healthy donors. The overall study: Roughly 80 million unique TCRs from HLA-typed donors made up an early data release.

The TCR was taken from a man aged 25 to 45 in good health and CMV-seropositive. The genes are TRBV28 and TRBJ1-5; 10 positions match TRBD1. The material sequenced was PBMCs. CDR3 DNA sequence: TGTGCCAGCAGGACAGGGGGCGCGATTCAGCCCCAGCATTTT. Translated: CASRTGGAIQPQHF.